The source of this T cell receptor beta chain is a study of a mutant IDH1 vaccine in newly diagnosed glioma. Study-wide context: Patients began vaccination 4-6 weeks after radiotherapy alone, or with temozolomide cycles.

V was clipped by 5 bases and J by 7 bases; unmatched bases: 6. The germline CDR1 and CDR2 sequences are LNHDA and SQIVND (reference sequence). The CDR3 loop spans 13 amino acids. As regards this clone: The antigen is undetermined.

Sequencing was performed with immunoSEQ multiplex PCR; in TCRdb, only in-frame clones are kept and a portion is missing. The sample yields under 35,000 clones, around 76% seen once. The time point is: week 35, safety follow-up. The vaccine gave 300 ug of a 20-mer mutant IDH1 peptide subcutaneously per dose. Each donor presented with a new WHO grade 3 or 4 astrocytoma that tested IDH1-mutant and showed ATRX loss. The TCR comes from a man in his fifties with glioma. Sequenced material: PBMCs, taken from a glioma patient whose treatment included an IDH1 peptide vaccine. This rearrangement joins TRBV19 to TRBJ2-5; 8 bases match TRBD1. The CDR3 DNA is TGTGCCAGTAGTGAACAGGGGGAAGGGACCCAGTACTTC. Its translation is CASSEQGEGTQYF.